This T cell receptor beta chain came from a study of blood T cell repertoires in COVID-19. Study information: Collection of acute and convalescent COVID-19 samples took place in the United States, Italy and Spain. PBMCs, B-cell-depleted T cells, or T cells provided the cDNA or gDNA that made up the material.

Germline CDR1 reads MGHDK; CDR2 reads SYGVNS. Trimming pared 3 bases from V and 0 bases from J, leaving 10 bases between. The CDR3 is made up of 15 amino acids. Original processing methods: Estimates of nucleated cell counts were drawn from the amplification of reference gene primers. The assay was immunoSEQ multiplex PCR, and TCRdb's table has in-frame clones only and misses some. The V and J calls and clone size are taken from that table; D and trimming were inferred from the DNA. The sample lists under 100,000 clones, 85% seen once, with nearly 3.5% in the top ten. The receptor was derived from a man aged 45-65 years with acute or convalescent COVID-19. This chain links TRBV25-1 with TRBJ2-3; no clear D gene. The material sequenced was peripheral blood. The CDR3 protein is CASSDSQISTDTQYF. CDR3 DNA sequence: TGTGCCAGCAGTGATTCACAGATTAGCACAGATACGCAGTATTTT.